This is a list of T cell receptor beta chains from one sample in a study of persistence of HIV-infected CD4 T cells. Clones were sequenced by immunoSEQ multiplex PCR, and TCRdb holds only the in-frame ones, with some missing. The repertoire holds 35,000 to 45,000 clones, roughly 87% seen once, with approximately 1.2% in the top ten. These TCRs are of unknown antigen specificity. Sequences were derived from CD4+ T cells sorted from PBMCs after 18-hour stimulation, sampled from a patient who received antiretroviral therapy. These receptors were obtained from an adult man with HIV who was CMV-seropositive. CDR3s include the opening cysteine and the closing phenylalanine or tryptophan. Each record gives: D gene, J gene, clone size, V gene, CDR3 protein, CDR3 DNA. D genes are given only for firm matches. Clone sizes are given selectively: once, few, many, or a class where the clone is expanded.

D gene: TRBD1
J gene: TRBJ1-2
clone size: -
V gene: TRBV5-6
CDR3 protein: CASSSGQIYGYTF
CDR3 DNA: TGTGCCAGCAGCTCGGGACAGATATATGGCTACACCTTC

D gene: -
J gene: TRBJ2-7
clone size: -
V gene: TRBV6-6
CDR3 protein: CASSSPNTYEQYF
CDR3 DNA: TGTGCCAGCAGTTCCCCGAACACCTACGAGCAGTACTTC

D gene: TRBD1
J gene: TRBJ2-7
clone size: -
V gene: TRBV6-5
CDR3 protein: CASSYGSGTGAPEQYF
CDR3 DNA: TGTGCCAGCAGTTACGGTTCCGGGACAGGGGCTCCCGAGCAGTACTTC

D gene: -
J gene: TRBJ2-7
clone size: -
V gene: TRBV25-1
CDR3 protein: CASSSHRDPYEQYF
CDR3 DNA: TGTGCCAGCAGTTCTCACAGGGACCCCTACGAGCAGTACTTC

D gene: TRBD2
J gene: TRBJ2-3
clone size: -
V gene: TRBV7-2
CDR3 protein: CASSLVLAGGADTQYF
CDR3 DNA: TGTGCCAGCAGCTTAGTGCTAGCGGGGGGGGCAGATACGCAGTATTTT

D gene: -
J gene: TRBJ2-1
clone size: -
V gene: TRBV7-9
CDR3 protein: CASSLILGGNEQFF
CDR3 DNA: TGTGCCAGCAGCTTAATCTTGGGGGGCAATGAGCAGTTCTTC

D gene: TRBD1
J gene: TRBJ1-1
clone size: few
V gene: TRBV19
CDR3 protein: CASSKRQGWTEAFF
CDR3 DNA: TGTGCCAGTAGTAAACGACAGGGATGGACTGAAGCTTTCTTT

D gene: TRBD1
J gene: TRBJ2-2
clone size: -
V gene: TRBV11-1
CDR3 protein: CASSLTNRGTGELFF
CDR3 DNA: TGTGCCAGCAGCTTAACAAACAGGGGCACCGGGGAGCTGTTTTTT

D gene: -
J gene: TRBJ1-4
clone size: -
V gene: TRBV25-1
CDR3 protein: CASSPHSINEKLFF
CDR3 DNA: TGTGCCAGCAGTCCCCACAGTATTAATGAAAAACTGTTTTTT

D gene: -
J gene: TRBJ2-7
clone size: -
V gene: TRBV27
CDR3 protein: CASRITGAFSYEQYF
CDR3 DNA: TGTGCCAGCAGGATAACAGGTGCCTTCTCCTACGAGCAGTACTTC

D gene: -
J gene: TRBJ1-2
clone size: -
V gene: TRBV6-1
CDR3 protein: CASTQTGYGYTF
CDR3 DNA: TGTGCCAGCACCCAGACAGGCTATGGCTACACCTTC

D gene: -
J gene: TRBJ2-3
clone size: -
V gene: TRBV5-8
CDR3 protein: CASSPIRGPTDTQYF
CDR3 DNA: TGTGCCAGCAGCCCGATCAGGGGACCCACAGATACGCAGTATTTT

D gene: TRBD2
J gene: TRBJ2-3
clone size: -
V gene: TRBV29-1
CDR3 protein: CSVADGLNSGRGKDTQYF
CDR3 DNA: TGCAGCGTTGCGGATGGGTTAAATAGCGGGAGAGGAAAAGATACGCAGTATTTT

D gene: -
J gene: TRBJ1-1
clone size: -
V gene: TRBV11-3
CDR3 protein: CASSLVAQTEAFF
CDR3 DNA: TGTGCCAGCAGCTTAGTGGCGCAAACTGAAGCTTTCTTT

D gene: -
J gene: TRBJ2-2
clone size: -
V gene: TRBV5-4
CDR3 protein: CASSGGPVGVGNTGELFF
CDR3 DNA: TGTGCCAGCAGCGGGGGGCCAGTGGGGGTCGGGAACACCGGGGAGCTGTTTTTT

D gene: -
J gene: TRBJ1-2
clone size: once
V gene: TRBV7-2
CDR3 protein: CASSLSSTNYGYTF
CDR3 DNA: TGTGCCAGCAGCCTCTCATCGACCAACTATGGCTACACCTTC

D gene: -
J gene: TRBJ1-4
clone size: -
V gene: TRBV25-1
CDR3 protein: CASSSRTAANEKLFF
CDR3 DNA: TGTGCCAGCAGTTCCAGGACAGCGGCTAATGAAAAACTGTTTTTT

D gene: TRBD2
J gene: TRBJ2-2
clone size: once
V gene: TRBV5-4
CDR3 protein: CASSKKGGSSTGELFF
CDR3 DNA: TGTGCCAGCAGCAAAAAGGGCGGGAGTAGCACCGGGGAGCTGTTTTTT

D gene: -
J gene: TRBJ1-1
clone size: -
V gene: TRBV7-3
CDR3 protein: CASSLVHQGTEAFF
CDR3 DNA: TGTGCCAGCAGCTTGGTCCACCAGGGCACTGAAGCTTTCTTT

D gene: -
J gene: TRBJ2-5
clone size: -
V gene: TRBV10-3
CDR3 protein: CAISNGLQTQYF
CDR3 DNA: TGTGCCATCAGTAACGGACTCCAGACCCAGTACTTC

D gene: -
J gene: TRBJ1-4
clone size: once
V gene: TRBV7-2
CDR3 protein: CASSLQGPTNEKLFF
CDR3 DNA: TGTGCCAGCAGCTTGCAGGGGCCGACTAATGAAAAACTGTTTTTT

D gene: -
J gene: TRBJ2-1
clone size: -
V gene: TRBV19
CDR3 protein: CASSIGPANEQFF
CDR3 DNA: TGTGCCAGTAGTATCGGACCAGCTAATGAGCAGTTCTTC

D gene: TRBD1
J gene: TRBJ1-2
clone size: -
V gene: TRBV7-6
CDR3 protein: CASSPRNRQGAEGYTF
CDR3 DNA: TGTGCCAGCAGCCCTAGAAACCGACAGGGGGCGGAGGGCTACACCTTC

D gene: -
J gene: TRBJ2-5
clone size: few
V gene: TRBV9
CDR3 protein: CASSVARGETQYF
CDR3 DNA: TGTGCCAGCAGCGTTGCCAGGGGAGAGACCCAGTACTTC

D gene: -
J gene: TRBJ2-7
clone size: -
V gene: TRBV30
CDR3 protein: CAWDRDASYEQYF
CDR3 DNA: TGTGCCTGGGACCGGGATGCTTCCTACGAGCAGTACTTC

D gene: -
J gene: TRBJ1-3
clone size: -
V gene: TRBV30
CDR3 protein: CAWTAFGQLSSGNTIYF
CDR3 DNA: TGTGCCTGGACGGCCTTCGGGCAGCTTAGCTCTGGAAACACCATATATTTT

D gene: -
J gene: TRBJ2-2
clone size: few
V gene: TRBV7-8
CDR3 protein: CASSPPGVNTGELFF
CDR3 DNA: TGTGCCAGCAGCCCCCCAGGGGTGAACACCGGGGAGCTGTTTTTT